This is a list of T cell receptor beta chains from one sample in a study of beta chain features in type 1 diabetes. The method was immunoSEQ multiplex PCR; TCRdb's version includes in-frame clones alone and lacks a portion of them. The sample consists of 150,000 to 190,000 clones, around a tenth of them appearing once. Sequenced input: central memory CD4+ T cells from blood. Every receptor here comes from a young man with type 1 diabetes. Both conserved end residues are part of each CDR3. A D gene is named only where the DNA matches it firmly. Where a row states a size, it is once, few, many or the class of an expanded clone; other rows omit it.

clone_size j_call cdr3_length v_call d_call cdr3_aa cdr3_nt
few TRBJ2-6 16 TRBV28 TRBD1 CASTTQGFSGANVLTF TGTGCCAGCACCACACAGGGGTTCTCTGGGGCCAACGTCCTGACTTTC
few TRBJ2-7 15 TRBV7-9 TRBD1 CASSRSGTGLYEQYF TGTGCCAGCAGTCGGTCCGGGACAGGGCTTTACGAGCAGTACTTC
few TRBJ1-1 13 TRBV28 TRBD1 CAIHRGRVTEAFF TGTGCCATTCACAGGGGGCGCGTCACTGAAGCTTTCTTT
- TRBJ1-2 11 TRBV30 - CAWSSGTSHLF TGTGCCTGGAGCAGCGGGACTTCCCACCTCTTC
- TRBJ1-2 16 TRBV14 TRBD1 CASSQKSGTATYGYTF TGTGCCAGCAGCCAAAAATCCGGGACAGCAACCTATGGCTACACCTTC
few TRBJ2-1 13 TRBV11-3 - CASSLGSLDEQFF TGTGCCAGCAGCTTAGGGTCGTTAGATGAGCAGTTCTTC
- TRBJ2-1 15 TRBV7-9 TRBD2 CASRREGVQVNEQFF TGTGCCAGCAGGCGGGAGGGGGTACAGGTTAATGAGCAGTTCTTC
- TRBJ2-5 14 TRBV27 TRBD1 CASGRTGAGETQYF TGTGCCAGCGGGCGGACAGGGGCGGGGGAGACCCAGTACTTC
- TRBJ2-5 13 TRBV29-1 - CSVRGTSYETQYF TGCAGCGTTAGGGGCACATCTTATGAGACCCAGTACTTC
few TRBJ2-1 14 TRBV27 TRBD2 CASSFLAEGNEQFF TGTGCCAGCAGTTTCCTAGCGGAGGGCAATGAGCAGTTCTTC
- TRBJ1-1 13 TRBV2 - CASSVEGNTEAFF TGTGCCAGCAGTGTGGAGGGGAACACTGAAGCTTTCTTT
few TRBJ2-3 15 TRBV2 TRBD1 CASTRDRGKTDTQYF TGTGCCAGCACCCGAGACAGGGGTAAGACAGATACGCAGTATTTT
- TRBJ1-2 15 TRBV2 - CASSRGEAGPYGYTF TGTGCCAGCAGCCGTGGGGAGGCAGGCCCCTATGGCTACACCTTC
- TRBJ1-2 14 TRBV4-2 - CASSSETVDYGYTF TGTGCCAGCAGCTCAGAGACAGTAGACTATGGCTACACCTTC
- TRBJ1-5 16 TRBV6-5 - CASSSPFGGFNQPQHF TGTGCCAGCAGTTCCCCCTTTGGGGGGTTCAATCAGCCCCAGCATTTT
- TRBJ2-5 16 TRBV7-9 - CASSLKEQGDPETQYF TGTGCCAGCAGCTTAAAGGAGCAGGGTGACCCGGAGACCCAGTACTTC
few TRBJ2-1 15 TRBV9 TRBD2 CASSLAGGPDNEQFF TGTGCCAGCTCCCTAGCGGGAGGGCCTGACAATGAGCAGTTCTTC
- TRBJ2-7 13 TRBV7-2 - CASTAGGSYEQYF TGTGCCAGCACCGCTGGGGGGTCCTACGAGCAGTACTTC
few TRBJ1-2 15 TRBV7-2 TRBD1 CASSLERTGSSGYTF TGTGCCAGCAGCTTAGAGAGGACAGGGAGTAGTGGCTACACCTTC
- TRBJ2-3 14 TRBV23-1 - CASSATVRSDTQYF TGCGCCAGCAGTGCGACAGTCCGGTCAGATACGCAGTATTTT
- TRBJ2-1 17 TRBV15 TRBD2 CATSLLGTSGLYNEQFF TGTGCCACCAGCTTGCTCGGGACTAGCGGGCTCTACAATGAGCAGTTCTTC
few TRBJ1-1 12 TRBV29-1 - CSVTGSPSKAFF TGCAGCGTGACCGGGTCCCCCTCCAAAGCTTTCTTT
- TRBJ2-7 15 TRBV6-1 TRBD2 CASSVGLAGPYEQYF TGTGCCAGCAGTGTGGGACTAGCGGGGCCCTACGAGCAGTACTTC
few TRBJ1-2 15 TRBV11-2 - CASSLKGDSGYGYTF TGTGCCAGCAGCTTAAAAGGGGACTCTGGGTATGGCTACACCTTC
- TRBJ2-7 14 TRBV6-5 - CASSYGQTTLPQYF TGTGCCAGCAGTTACGGACAGACTACCCTACCCCAGTACTTC
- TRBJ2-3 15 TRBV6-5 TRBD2 CASSSRTSPPDTQYF TGTGCCAGCAGTTCCCGGACTAGCCCCCCAGATACGCAGTATTTT
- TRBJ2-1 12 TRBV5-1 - CASSIQEGEQFF TGCGCCAGCAGCATCCAAGAGGGTGAGCAGTTCTTC
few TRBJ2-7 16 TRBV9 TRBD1 CASSARRSGQRPEQYF TGTGCCAGCAGCGCCCGTCGGTCGGGACAGAGGCCCGAGCAGTACTTC
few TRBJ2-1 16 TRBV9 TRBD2 CASSEGTSSSYNEQFF TGTGCCAGCAGCGAGGGGACTAGCAGCTCCTACAATGAGCAGTTCTTC
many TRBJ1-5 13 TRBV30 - CAWSASGPKPQHF TGTGCCTGGAGTGCCTCTGGGCCCAAGCCCCAGCATTTT
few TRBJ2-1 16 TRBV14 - CASSRIGTYSYNEQFF TGTGCCAGCAGCCGCATCGGGACTTACTCCTACAATGAGCAGTTCTTC
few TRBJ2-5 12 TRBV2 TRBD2 CASSASGETQYF TGTGCCAGCAGTGCTAGCGGAGAGACCCAGTACTTC
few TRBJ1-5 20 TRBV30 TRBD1 CAWSRSSKGQALWWDQPQHF TGTGCCTGGAGTCGATCCAGCAAGGGACAGGCCCTTTGGTGGGATCAGCCCCAGCATTTT
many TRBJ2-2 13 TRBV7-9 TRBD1 CASSFRGTGELFF TGTGCCAGCAGCTTCAGGGGGACCGGGGAGCTGTTTTTT
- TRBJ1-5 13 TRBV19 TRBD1 CARADRGNQPQHF TGTGCCAGGGCTGACAGGGGGAATCAGCCCCAGCATTTT
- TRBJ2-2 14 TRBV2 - CASSVRTNTGELFF TGTGCCAGCAGTGTCAGGACGAACACCGGGGAGCTGTTTTTT
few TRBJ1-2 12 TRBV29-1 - CSVDNRNYGYTF TGCAGCGTGGACAATCGTAACTATGGCTACACCTTC
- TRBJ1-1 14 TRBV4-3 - CASSQGLTGSTAFF TGCGCCAGCAGCCAAGGGCTCACGGGGAGTACAGCTTTCTTT
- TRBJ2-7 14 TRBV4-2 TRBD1 CASSRGQGAYEQYF TGTGCCAGCAGCCGTGGACAGGGGGCCTACGAGCAGTACTTC
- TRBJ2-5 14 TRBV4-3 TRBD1 CASSSGTGGETQYF TGCGCCAGCAGCTCCGGGACAGGGGGAGAGACCCAGTACTTC
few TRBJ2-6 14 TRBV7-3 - CASSSGSGANVLTF TGTGCCAGCAGCTCCGGGTCTGGGGCCAACGTCCTGACTTTC
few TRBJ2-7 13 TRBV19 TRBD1 CASSDRGQGEQYF TGTGCCAGTAGCGACAGGGGCCAAGGCGAGCAGTACTTC